This T cell receptor beta chain was profiled in a study of naive and memory T cell subsets. Study-wide results and limits: Activation and differentiation may alter RNA-based TCR counts. From naive to CM, EM and EMRA, diversity decreased and Gini increased.

Two oligonucleotides, mixed equimolar, formed the beta constant-region primer covering TRBC1 and TRBC2. Four rounds of PCR amplified the ligated cDNA using nested alpha and beta constant-region primers plus SP2. TCRdb re-called the UMI-ligation and nested PCR reads through MiXCR, storing one row per CDR3 protein. The sample carries roughly 130,000 distinct CDR3 sequences, approximately 37% recorded once. Regarding this clonotype: No antigen is known for it.

Germline V gene lookup returns CDR1 SGHAT and CDR2 FQNNGV. The CDR3 covers 14 residues. V shed 3 bases and J 3 bases; nucleotides not matched to a gene: 3. The chain combines TRBV11-2 with TRBJ2-5, with TRBD1 identical over 8 bases. Sequencing was performed on central memory CD4+ T cells from blood. This sequence was found in a human donor in good health. The CDR3 loop is CASSFDRGKETQYF. The CDR3 nucleotides read TGTGCCAGCAGCTTCGACAGGGGAAAAGAGACCCAGTACTTC. Based on the CDR3 plus reference TRBV11-2 and TRBJ2-5, the full variable domain is EAGVAQSPRYKIIEKRQSVAFWCNPISGHATLYWYQQILGQGPKLLIQFQNNGVVDDSQLPKDRFSAERLKGVDSTLKIQPAKLEDSAVYLCASSFDRGKETQYFGPGTRLLVL.